The 10 T cell receptor beta chains reported below all come from one sample, sequenced in a study of cytomegalovirus exposure and HLA in healthy donors. The primer mix had 60 Vbeta and 13 Jbeta primers. The method was immunoSEQ multiplex PCR; TCRdb's version includes in-frame clones alone and lacks a portion of them. This table holds roughly 98,000 clones, approximately 80% found once. Sequencing was done on a sample of PBMCs. The receptor set was obtained from a man aged 35 to 55 in good health and CMV-seronegative.

This clone appeared a single time. The genes are TRBV7-9 and TRBJ1-4, with 8 bases lining up with TRBD1. This CDR3 has 16 residues. CDR1 and CDR2 from the germline V gene are SEHNR and FQNEAQ (reference sequence). After removal of 5 bases from V and 0 bases from J, the junction contained 5 bases not matched to a gene. The chain's CDR3 is CASSPNRGTTNEKLFF. CDR3 sequence (DNA): TGTGCCAGCAGCCCGAACAGGGGGACAACTAATGAAAAACTGTTTTTT.

This clone has more than one count but fewer than ten. This chain connects TRBV28 to TRBJ2-1; TRBD1 matches 9 bases. Germline CDR1 is MDHEN and CDR2 is SYDVKM. The ends lost 6 bases at V and 6 bases at J; junction bases unmatched: 6. The CDR3 extends over 14 amino acids. Here the CDR3 reads CASRPGQGLNEQFF. The CDR3 nucleotides are TGTGCCAGCAGGCCGGGACAGGGTCTCAATGAGCAGTTCTTC.

The chain employs TRBV6-5 and TRBJ2-7; D possibly corresponds to TRBD2 (6 bases). The CDR3 contains 14 residues. Trimming removed 0 bases from V and 3 bases from J, with 9 bases in between. Germline CDR1 is MNHEY and CDR2 is SVGAGI. CDR3 region: CASSYSTRDYEQYF. The CDR3 nucleotides read TGTGCCAGCAGTTACTCGACGCGGGACTACGAGCAGTACTTC.

This clone has only one observation. This chain uses TRBV9 with TRBJ1-1, with TRBD1 matching over 8 bases. The J segment lost 6 bases and the V segment lost 2 bases, leaving 3 bases of the junction unmatched. The CDR3 contains 13 residues. Germline V gene data show CDR1 as SGDLS and CDR2 as YYNGEE. CDR3 amino acids: CASSVVDRAEAFF. CDR3 DNA: TGTGCCAGCAGCGTCGTGGACAGGGCTGAAGCTTTCTTT.

This clone was seen a handful of times. The chain recombines TRBV18 with TRBJ2-5; TRBD1 matches at 8 bases. The DNA end lines up better with TRBJ2-7; the J call may be wrong. Germline V gene data show CDR1 as KGHSH and CDR2 as LQKENI. The CDR3 is 15 residues long. Here the CDR3 reads CASSHGQGTYYEQYF. CDR3 DNA sequence: TGTGCCAGCTCCCACGGACAGGGAACTTACTACGAGCAGTACTTC.

This clone showed up just once. No DNA is shown, since the ends of the CDR3 on it are uncertain; the CDR3 is the one TCRdb lists. The chain uses TRBV19 and TRBJ1-1; the table's D gene call, TRBD1, was not cross checked with the DNA. Including both end residues, the CDR3 is 13 amino acids long. Germline CDR1 LNHDA, CDR2 SQIVND (reference sequence). The CDR3: CASTSGRVGEAFF.

The chain carries TRBV5-1 and TRBJ1-2; 11 positions agree with TRBD1. CDR3 length: 15 amino acids. V dropped 0 bases and J dropped 8; count of bases not matched to a gene: 6. Germline CDR1 SGHRS, CDR2 YFSETQ. The CDR3 nucleotides read TGCGCCAGCAGCTTGGGGGACAGGGGGAGCAACGGCTACACCTTC. Translated, it gives CASSLGDRGSNGYTF.

The CDR3 loop is CASSQGGESPLHF. CDR3 nucleotides: TGTGCCTCCAGCCAGGGCGGAGAATCACCCCTCCACTTT. The chain couples TRBV10-3 to TRBJ1-6, with a tentative D call TRBD1 (5 bases). Trimming stripped 11 bases from V and 10 bases from J, with 18 bases between. Per the germline V gene, CDR1 is ENHRY and CDR2 is SYGVKD. The CDR3 is made up of 13 amino acids.

This chain connects TRBV30 to TRBJ1-4; D is perhaps TRBD1 (5 bases). There are 17 residues in the CDR3. Trimming cost V 3 bases and J 5 bases, with 22 bases left between them. From germline, CDR1 is GTSNPN and CDR2 SVGIG (reference sequence). The chain's CDR3 is CAWSASGTFRGNEKLFF. The CDR3 nucleotides are TGTGCCTGGAGCGCTAGCGGGACTTTCAGAGGGAATGAAAAACTGTTTTTT.

This rearrangement joins TRBV28 to TRBJ2-7, with TRBD2 as a possible D gene (5 bases). This CDR3 is 16 amino acids long. Germline V lookup: CDR1 MDHEN, CDR2 SYDVKM. V was clipped by 7 bases and J by 7 bases, with 26 bases between them. CDR3 nucleotide sequence: TGTGCCAGCAAAACCTCCTTCGGGATCGCTGCGATAGAGCAGTACTTC. This gives the protein CASKTSFGIAAIEQYF.